This TCR beta chain was documented in a study of identical twins. Points from the study as a whole: Whereas memory repertoires showed no such difference, abundant cord blood beta clonotypes carried fewer insertions. In monozygotic twins, models underestimated the sharing of out-of-frame TCR alpha.

Trimming stripped 1 base from V and 1 base from J, with 19 bases between. There are 18 residues in the CDR3. The germline CDR1 and CDR2 sequences are SGHVS and FNYEAQ. Each CDR3 protein is one row after TCRdb ran MiXCR on the 5' RACE reads. Among 270,000 or so distinct CDR3 sequences listed, about 8.3% were seen once. Regarding this clonotype: Antigen: not known.

This sample was shared with a second study, whose subject was yellow fever vaccine responses in identical twins. This second report adds: Twins reportedly had a vaccine T cell response that seemed partly convergent, partly personalized.

The sequence derives from a woman under 30 in good health. Sample: CD8+ T cells sorted from blood. This chain connects TRBV7-6 to TRBJ2-5; no clear D. This chain's CDR3 is CASSLVADKAETQETQYF. The DNA of the CDR3 is TGTGCCAGCAGCTTAGTAGCCGACAAGGCGGAAACCCAAGAGACCCAGTACTTC.